This T cell receptor (beta chain) was observed in a study of T cell clones after liver transplantation. Study-wide findings and caveats: Donor-reactive sequences fell more than third party-reactive ones, suggesting partial deletion.

Profiled with immunoSEQ multiplex PCR; TCRdb holds only in-frame clones, not every one. The data contain some 59,000 clones, around 70% of them seen just once; the ten biggest clones take up 9.7%. Concerning this clone: Its antigen remains unknown.

This CDR3 spans 14 amino acids. The germline V and J ends were trimmed by 5 bases and 0 bases, with 10 bases remaining between them. Germline V gives CDR1 MNHEY, CDR2 SVGAGI. The rearrangement joins TRBV6-5 to TRBJ1-1; D gene ambiguous. The material sequenced was CD4+ T cells from blood, taken at the 22-month timepoint. The receptor was isolated from a human patient who received a liver transplant. The graft donor may have given rise to some T cells. CDR3 nucleotide sequence: TGTGCCAGCAGTCGGCCAGGCATGAACACTGAAGCTTTCTTT. The encoded protein is CASSRPGMNTEAFF.